The 30 T cell receptor beta chains listed next were all sequenced from one sample in a study of low-dose radiotherapy and immunotherapy resistance in tumors. Both TCRalpha and TCRbeta chains were reverse transcribed with V-gene-specific primers. Using a constant-region primer together with a V-primer adapter, TCRs were subjected to about 20 PCR cycles of amplification. TCRdb redid the calling of the reads with MiXCR, one entry per CDR3 protein. The repertoire holds tens of thousands of distinct CDR3 sequences, with around 17% as singletons. The time point denotes: after trial treatment. Treatment here: LDRT plus nivolumab, ipilimumab, low-dose cyclophosphamide and aspirin (RACIN trial). The sequencing used PBMCs, collected after low-dose radiotherapy plus immunotherapy. The receptors here all came from a male donor with prostate cancer.

This clonotype showed up many times. The J gene is TRBJ2-3, the V gene TRBV14; possibly TRBD2 for D (7 bases). With 4 bases removed from V and 9 bases from J, the gap between germline ends came to 23 bases. The germline V gene encodes CDR1 SGHDN and CDR2 FVKESK. The CDR3 totals 16 residues. CDR3: CASSPRTAAGAWTQYF. CDR3 DNA sequence: TGTGCCAGCAGCCCCCGGACGGCCGCGGGGGCTTGGACGCAGTATTTT.

The rearrangement uses TRBV20-1 and TRBJ2-3; 7 bases are shared with TRBD1. V was pared by 3 bases and J by 6 bases, with 9 bases of the junction left unmatched. Germline assignment: CDR1 DFQATT and CDR2 SNEGSKA (reference sequence). The CDR3 is 14 residues long. The CDR3 is CSARGQPMVDTQYF. In DNA form, the CDR3 reads TGCAGTGCTAGGGGACAGCCCATGGTGGATACGCAGTATTTT.

This clonotype was picked up many times. This chain connects TRBV3-1 to TRBJ2-1; 11 nucleotides line up with TRBD2. Germline V gene data show CDR1 as LGHDT and CDR2 as YNNKEL (reference sequence). The V gene end was trimmed by 0 bases and the J gene end by 9 bases; junction bases not matched to a gene: 7. This CDR3 region has 16 residues. The CDR3 region is CASSQEYSGRAFEQFF. CDR3 DNA sequence: TGTGCCAGCAGCCAAGAATATAGCGGGAGGGCCTTTGAGCAGTTCTTC.

This clonotype has at least ten counts. This chain connects TRBV6-1 to TRBJ2-7; 8 bases are shared with TRBD1. Losses at the gene ends were 5 bases for V and 5 bases for J; bases not matched to a gene: 5. Germline V gene data show CDR1 as MNHNS and CDR2 as SASEGT. The CDR3 totals 13 residues. CDR3 DNA sequence: TGTGCCAGCAGTCGACAGGGGCGGGACGAGCAGTACTTC. This gives the protein CASSRQGRDEQYF.

This clonotype was detected ten times or more. The chain recombines TRBV27 with TRBJ2-7, with D possibly TRBD1 on 5 matching bases. This CDR3 is 15 amino acids long. In germline, CDR1 is MNHEY, CDR2 SMNVEV (reference sequence). V gave up 7 bases and J gave up 5 bases, with 21 bases separating them. CDR3 sequence reads: CASTPGWGSVDEQYF. CDR3 coding DNA: TGTGCCAGCACCCCCGGTTGGGGCAGTGTCGACGAGCAGTACTTC.

This clonotype was recorded once. V and J are TRBV20-1 and TRBJ2-3; 13 bases map to TRBD2. V shed 5 bases, J shed 4 bases, and the junction held 9 bases outside the gene matches. This CDR3 region has 16 residues. Germline-derived CDR1 and CDR2 are DFQATT and SNEGSKA (reference sequence). The CDR3, as DNA: TGCAGTGCTGCCGGGACTAGCGGGGTCCTATCAGATACGCAGTATTTT. It specifies CSAAGTSGVLSDTQYF.

The chain recombines TRBV14 with TRBJ2-7; maybe TRBD2 (6 bases). From germline, CDR1 is SGHDN and CDR2 FVKESK. The CDR3 sequence is 13 residues long. The ends were cut back, 4 bases at V and 1 base at J, with 8 bases in the middle. CDR3 in amino acids: CASSRGTSYEQYF. In DNA, the CDR3 is TGTGCCAGCAGCCGTGGGACTTCCTACGAGCAGTACTTC.

As regards this clonotype: This likely reflects a read error, since a far larger clone is one base away. The gene calls are TRBV13 and TRBJ2-2; possibly TRBD1 for D (5 bases). Germline assignment: CDR1 PRHDT and CDR2 FYEKMQ (reference sequence). The CDR3 spans 17 residues. CDR3 loop: CASSVGAQLRDIGELFF. The CDR3 nucleotides are TGTGCCAGCAGCGTAGGGGCACAGCTGCGAGACATCGGGGAGCTGTTTTTT.

About this clonotype itself: The DNA is left out, because the CDR3 cannot be placed on it with certainty; the CDR3 is given as TCRdb lists it. The chain carries TRBV7-6 and TRBJ2-2. Germline V lookup: CDR1 SGHVS, CDR2 FNYEAQ. Including both end residues, the CDR3 is 16 amino acids long. This CDR3 reads CASSLADTNTGELFFF.

In its sample, this clonotype was seen many times. The chain has TRBV6-4 and TRBJ2-5; no firm D call. V was pared by 2 bases and J by 5 bases, with 18 bases between. The CDR3 extends over 16 amino acids. Germline V gene lookup returns CDR1 MRHNA and CDR2 SNTAGT. Here the CDR3 DNA reads TGTGCCAGCAGTGACGCCTTTTGGATTTTCGGGGAGACCCAGTACTTC. Protein product: CASSDAFWIFGETQYF.

This clonotype was counted ten times or more. V gene TRBV19 combines with J gene TRBJ2-3; 7 bases line up with TRBD2. Germline-derived CDR1 and CDR2 are LNHDA and SQIVND (reference sequence). V gave up 6 bases and J gave up 0 bases; unmatched junction bases: 15. The CDR3 loop spans 18 amino acids. CDR3 coding DNA: TGTGCCAGTAGCCCCCGGGCTAGCGGTAATCCTAGCACAGATACGCAGTATTTT. It yields the protein CASSPRASGNPSTDTQYF.

CDR3 residues: CSAREPVGGLAPYEQYF. CDR3 nucleotides: TGCAGTGCTAGAGAGCCGGTTGGGGGGTTGGCCCCCTACGAGCAGTACTTC. This chain joins TRBV20-1 and TRBJ2-7; D is perhaps TRBD2 (6 bases). The CDR3 length is 17 residues. Trimming pared 0 bases from V and 2 bases from J, leaving 20 bases between. The germline gives CDR1 DFQATT, CDR2 SNEGSKA (reference sequence).

The table lists this clonotype with many counts. The chain recombines TRBV29-1 with TRBJ2-1; TRBD2 aligns across 8 bases. Losses at the gene ends were 4 bases for V and 8 bases for J; bases not matched to a gene: 10. CDR1 and CDR2 (germline): SQVTM, ANQGSEA. The CDR3 loop spans 14 amino acids. This CDR3 is CSVVGSGSVYEQFF. The CDR3 DNA reads as TGCAGCGTTGTAGGAAGCGGGAGCGTCTATGAGCAGTTCTTC.

The sample holds many counts of this clonotype. V and J are TRBV5-1 and TRBJ2-5; possibly TRBD1 for D (5 bases). Germline V gene lookup returns CDR1 SGHRS and CDR2 YFSETQ. This CDR3 has 13 amino acids. The V end was cut by 4 bases, the J end by 0 bases, with 7 bases between. CDR3 residues: CASSPDNQETQYF. DNA of the CDR3: TGCGCCAGCAGCCCGGACAACCAAGAGACCCAGTACTTC.

This clonotype appeared many times. The chain recombines TRBV21-1 with TRBJ1-5; the listed D gene, TRBD1, was not tested against the DNA. TRBV21-1 is a pseudogene. The CDR3 covers 17 residues. The CDR3 sequence is CASSPGTVSSSNQPQHF. As DNA, the CDR3 is TGTGCCAGCAGTCCCGGGACGGTCTCTTCTAGCAATCAGCCCCAGCATTTT.

This clonotype was counted many times. This rearrangement joins TRBV29-1 to TRBJ1-5; D is uncertain. The length of the CDR3 is 13 residues. Germline V gene sequence: CDR1 SQVTM, CDR2 ANQGSEA. Trimming took 4 bases from V and 3 from J, leaving 10 bases between them. CDR3 in amino acids: CSVGADLNQPQHF. DNA for the CDR3: TGCAGCGTTGGGGCGGATCTCAATCAGCCCCAGCATTTT. The complete variable domain, with remaining parts taken from reference TRBV29-1 and TRBJ1-5, reads SAVISQKPSRDICQRGTSLTIQCQVDSQVTMMFWYRQQPGQSLTLIATANQGSEATYESGFVIDKFPISRPNLTFSTLTVSNMSPEDSSIYLCSVGADLNQPQHFGDGTRLSIL.

The chain couples TRBV29-1 to TRBJ2-7, with 7 bases aligning to TRBD1. The CDR3 is 13 residues long. CDR1 and CDR2 (germline): SQVTM, ANQGSEA. The V gene end was trimmed by 4 bases and the J gene end by 3 bases; junction bases not matched to a gene: 6. The CDR3 DNA reads TGCAGCGTTGGTACAGGGGAAAACTACGAGCAGTACTTC. This encodes CSVGTGENYEQYF.

This clonotype occurred many times. The chain uses TRBV20-1 and TRBJ2-3; D uncertain. CDR3 length: 10 residues. Germline values: CDR1 DFQATT, CDR2 SNEGSKA (reference sequence). V was shortened by 4 bases and J by 7 bases, with 6 bases between the two germline ends. CDR3 in DNA: TGCAGTGCTACCGGGTATACGCAGTATTTT. As protein: CSATGYTQYF.

At least ten counts were recorded for this clonotype. The CDR3, as DNA: TGTGCCACCCGGACAGCAGGGAGCTCTGGAAACACCATATATTTT. It is translated as CATRTAGSSGNTIYF. The V gene is TRBV6-2 or TRBV6-3, the J gene TRBJ1-3; a possible D gene is TRBD1 (6 bases). The CDR3 extends over 15 amino acids. Per germline, CDR1 MNHEY and CDR2 SVGEGT. Trimming removed 10 bases from V and 0 bases from J, with 16 bases in between.

In this sample, this clonotype turned up many times. V gene TRBV29-1 combines with J gene TRBJ1-6; D is perhaps TRBD1 (6 bases). The CDR3 has 13 amino acids. Germline CDR1 reads SQVTM; CDR2 reads ANQGSEA. V was cut by 6 bases and J by 5 bases, with 11 bases left in between. This CDR3 reads CSVGDTDNSPLHF. The CDR3, as DNA: TGCAGCGTGGGGGACACCGATAATTCACCCCTCCACTTT.

V usage is TRBV7-9 and J usage is TRBJ1-3, with D unclear. Trimming left V 2 bases short and J 4 bases short, with 6 bases between. This CDR3 is built from 13 residues. CDR1 and CDR2 from the germline V gene are SEHNR and FQNEAQ (reference sequence). Here the CDR3 DNA reads TGTGCCAGCAGCTTAATTCCCGGAAACACCATATATTTT. Residues: CASSLIPGNTIYF.

In its sample, this clonotype was seen many times. This chain links TRBV12-3 or TRBV12-4 with TRBJ2-2, with 9 bases lining up with TRBD2. This CDR3 region has 15 residues. Trimming cost V 6 bases and J 4 bases; bases outside gene matches: 6. The CDR3 sequence: CASSRYSGSTGELFF. DNA of the CDR3: TGTGCCAGCAGCCGATATAGCGGGAGCACCGGGGAGCTGTTTTTT.

This clonotype was detected many times. This chain uses TRBV10-3 with TRBJ2-1; 7 bases fit TRBD2. V lost 8 bases, J lost 7 bases, and 8 bases stayed unmatched. Germline V gene lookup returns CDR1 ENHRY and CDR2 SYGVKD. The CDR3 is 13 amino acids. The DNA of the CDR3 is TGTGCCATCCAGCCGGAGCGGGGAAATGAGCAGTTCTTC. Translating it yields CAIQPERGNEQFF.

For this clonotype: The likely explanation is a read error, given a far larger clone one base away. The rearrangement links TRBV20-1 to TRBJ2-7, with TRBD2 matching over 13 bases. The CDR3 length is 14 residues. Trimming at V came to 1 base and at J to 6 bases, leaving 3 bases not matched to a gene. Germline assignment: CDR1 DFQATT and CDR2 SNEGSKA (reference sequence). CDR3 sequence (DNA): TGCAGTGCTAGAGTGACTAGCGGGAGGCCCGAGCAGTACTTC. Its protein product is CSARVTSGRPEQYF.

This clonotype was detected many times. This sequence joins TRBV29-1 and TRBJ2-7; 9 nucleotides agree with TRBD1. Germline assignment: CDR1 SQVTM and CDR2 ANQGSEA. The CDR3 runs to 13 residues. The V gene end was trimmed by 5 bases and the J gene end by 4 bases; junction bases not matched to a gene: 6. CDR3 in DNA: TGCAGCGTTTCCGGGACAGGGAGATACGAGCAGTACTTC. The encoded protein is CSVSGTGRYEQYF.

This clonotype has only a few counts. The chain couples TRBV18 to TRBJ2-1; a weak D match, TRBD2 (5 bases). Germline assignment: CDR1 KGHSH and CDR2 LQKENI. V lost 2 bases, J lost 0 bases, and 8 bases lay in between. CDR3 length: 15 amino acids. The CDR3 reads CASSPLGSSYNEQFF. CDR3 coding DNA: TGTGCCAGCTCACCATTGGGGAGCTCCTACAATGAGCAGTTCTTC.

This clonotype was found many times. J is TRBJ1-1 and V is TRBV29-1; D is undetermined. The CDR3 is 10 residues long. The V and J ends lost 6 bases and 3 bases respectively, with 5 bases between them. Germline lookup yields CDR1 SQVTM and CDR2 ANQGSEA. CDR3 amino acids: CSVLHTEAFF. Here the CDR3 DNA reads TGCAGCGTCCTCCACACTGAAGCTTTCTTT.

At least ten counts were recorded for this clonotype. V gene TRBV28 combines with J gene TRBJ2-5; 9 positions agree with TRBD1. After removal of 2 bases from V and 1 base from J, the junction contained 2 bases not matched to a gene. Germline V CDR1 and CDR2: MDHEN, SYDVKM. This CDR3 has 15 amino acids. CDR3 in amino acids: CASSLQGQGQETQYF. CDR3 DNA: TGTGCCAGCAGTTTACAGGGACAGGGCCAAGAGACCCAGTACTTC.

Ten or more counts support this clonotype. V and J are TRBV7-2 and TRBJ2-7; 9 bases line up with TRBD2. Germline CDR1 SGHTA, CDR2 FQGNSA. Germline trimming cut 5 bases from V and 3 bases from J; bases unmatched to any gene: 5. The CDR3 runs 14 residues. The CDR3 DNA follows: TGTGCCAGCAGCGATAGCGGGAGTGTCTACGAGCAGTACTTC. It yields the protein CASSDSGSVYEQYF.

This clonotype occurred a few times. The V gene is TRBV6-2 or TRBV6-3, the J gene TRBJ2-1, with D tentatively TRBD2 (5 bases). Germline V lookup: CDR1 MNHEY, CDR2 SVGEGT. The CDR3 has 13 amino acids. The V end was cut by 10 bases, the J end by 5 bases, with 15 bases between. The CDR3 DNA reads TGTGCCACCACATCCCGGGGAGACAATGAGCAGTTCTTC. This encodes CATTSRGDNEQFF.